This TCR beta chain was identified during a study of shared clonotypes between healthy human individuals. Findings and caveats of the study: Only blood underwent sampling, and tissue repertoires likely differ. It was the non-shared clonotypes that had lower generation probabilities than clonotypes shared by all four donors.

Of note for this clone: The antigen remains unidentified.

Per the original data handling: Owing to the provision of junction-only sequences devoid of quality scores by immunoSEQ, filtering differed. The protocol was immunoSEQ multiplex PCR, while the TCRdb copy is restricted to in-frame clones and leaves out a portion. V and J calls and clone size follow that table, whereas D and trimming were derived from the DNA. The repertoire holds under 1,100,000 clones, roughly 74% seen once, with 0.6% to 0.7% in the top ten. Every donor was a Caucasian adult from Nashville, Tennessee. Between the trimmed V and J ends, which lost 4 bases and 0 bases, there was a span of 11 bases. The CDR3 has 15 residues. Germline V lookup: CDR1 SGHRS, CDR2 YFSETQ.

The genes are TRBV5-1 and TRBJ1-5; D is unclear. Input material: memory CD4+ T cells from PBMCs. This sample's subset: CD45RA-negative fraction. This TCR derives from a man between 18 and 35 years old in good health. Some clones in this sample may be carry-over from other donors' samples. The CDR3 protein is CASSADGGSNQPQHF. The CDR3 DNA follows: TGCGCCAGCAGCGCCGACGGTGGTAGCAATCAGCCCCAGCATTTT. Using reference TRBV5-1 and TRBJ1-5 for the parts outside the CDR3, the full variable domain is KAGVTQTPRYLIKTRGQQVTLSCSPISGHRSVSWYQQTPGQGLQFLFEYFSETQRNKGNFPGRFSGRQFSNSRSEMNVSTLELGDSALYLCASSADGGSNQPQHFGDGTRLSIL.